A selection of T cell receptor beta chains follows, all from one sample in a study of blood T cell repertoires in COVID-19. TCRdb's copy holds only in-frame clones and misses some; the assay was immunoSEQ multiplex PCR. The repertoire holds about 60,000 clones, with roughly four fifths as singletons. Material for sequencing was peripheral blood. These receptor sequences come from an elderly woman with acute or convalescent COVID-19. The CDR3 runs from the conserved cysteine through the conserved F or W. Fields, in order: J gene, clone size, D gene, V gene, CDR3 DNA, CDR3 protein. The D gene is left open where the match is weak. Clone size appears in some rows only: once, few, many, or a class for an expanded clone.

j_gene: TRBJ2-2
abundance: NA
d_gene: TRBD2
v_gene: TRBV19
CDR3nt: TGTGCCAGTAGTAGCCTAGCGGGATCAACCCGGAACACCGGGGAGCTGTTTTTT
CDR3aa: CASSSLAGSTRNTGELFF

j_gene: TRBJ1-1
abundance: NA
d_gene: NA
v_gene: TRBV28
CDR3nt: TGTGCCAGCAGTTTAGAGACGGGGGGCGGTGAAGCTTTCTTT
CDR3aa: CASSLETGGGEAFF

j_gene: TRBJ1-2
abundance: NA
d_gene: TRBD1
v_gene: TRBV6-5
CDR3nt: TGTGCCAGCGCCACCTATTCAGGGGGCGATGGCTACACCTTC
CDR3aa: CASATYSGGDGYTF

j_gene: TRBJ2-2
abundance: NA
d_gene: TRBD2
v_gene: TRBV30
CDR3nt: TGTGCCTGGAGTTTTCTAGCGGTTAACACCGGGGAGCTGTTTTTT
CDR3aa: CAWSFLAVNTGELFF

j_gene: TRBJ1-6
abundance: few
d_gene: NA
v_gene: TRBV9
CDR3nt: TGTGCCAGCAGCGCACGGGCGGGCTCCTATAATTCACCCCTCCACTTT
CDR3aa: CASSARAGSYNSPLHF

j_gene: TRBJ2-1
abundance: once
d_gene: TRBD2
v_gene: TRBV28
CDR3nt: TGTGCCAGCAGTTTCCCCAGCGGGGGGGCCCGGGAGCAGTTCTTC
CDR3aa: CASSFPSGGAREQFF

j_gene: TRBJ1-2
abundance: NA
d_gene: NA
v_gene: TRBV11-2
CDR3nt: TGTGCCAGCAGCTTAAGTGAGGGCCTTCGTTATGGCTACACCTTC
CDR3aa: CASSLSEGLRYGYTF

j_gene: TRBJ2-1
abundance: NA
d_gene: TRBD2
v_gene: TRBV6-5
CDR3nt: TGTGCCAGCAGTTACAACGCGGGGGACTACAATGAGCAGTTCTTC
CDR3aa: CASSYNAGDYNEQFF

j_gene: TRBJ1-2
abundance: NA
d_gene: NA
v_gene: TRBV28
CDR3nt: TGTGCCAGCAGTCCCCTGAGCCCTACAGTAATGGTTGGCTACACCTTC
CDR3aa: CASSPLSPTVMVGYTF

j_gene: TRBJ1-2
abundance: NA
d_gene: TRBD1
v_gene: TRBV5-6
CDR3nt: TGTGCCAGCAGCTTGACACAACAGGGGTGGAAAACTAACTATGGCTACACCTTC
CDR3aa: CASSLTQQGWKTNYGYTF

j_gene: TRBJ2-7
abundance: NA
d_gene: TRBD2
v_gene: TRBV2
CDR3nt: TGTGCCAGCAGCTCACTGGATAGCGGGAGCGGCGAGCAGTACTTC
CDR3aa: CASSSLDSGSGEQYF

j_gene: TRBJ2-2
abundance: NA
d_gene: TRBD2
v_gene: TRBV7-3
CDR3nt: TGTGCCAGCAGCTTAGGGCCTGGCAGCGGGAGTGGAGCCGGGGAGCTGTTTTTT
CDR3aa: CASSLGPGSGSGAGELFF

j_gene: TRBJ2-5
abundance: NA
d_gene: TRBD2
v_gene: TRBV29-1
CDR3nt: TGCAGCGCCACCTATCTAGCGGGAGGCCCGGGGGAGACCCAGTACTTC
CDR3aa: CSATYLAGGPGETQYF

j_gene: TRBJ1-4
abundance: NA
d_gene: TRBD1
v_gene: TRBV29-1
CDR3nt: TGCAGCGCCTACGGACAGGGGAATGAAAAACTGTTTTTT
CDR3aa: CSAYGQGNEKLFF

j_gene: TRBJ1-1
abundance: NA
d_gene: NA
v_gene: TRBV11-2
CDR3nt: TGTGCCAGCAGCTTAAGAGGGGGGAACACTGAAGCTTTCTTT
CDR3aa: CASSLRGGNTEAFF

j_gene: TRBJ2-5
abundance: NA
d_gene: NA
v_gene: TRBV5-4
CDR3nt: TGTGCCAGCAGCTTGTGGCGGGGGCGTGAGGAGACCCAGTACTTC
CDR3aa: CASSLWRGREETQYF

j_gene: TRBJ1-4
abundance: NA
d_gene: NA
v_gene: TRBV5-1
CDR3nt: TGCGCCAGCAGCCTTTACGGGACAACTAATGAAAAACTGTTTTTT
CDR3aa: CASSLYGTTNEKLFF

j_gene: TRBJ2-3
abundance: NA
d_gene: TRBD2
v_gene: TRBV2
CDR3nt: TGTGCCAGCAATTGGGGACTAGCGGGCAATTCGCAGTATTTT
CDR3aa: CASNWGLAGNSQYF

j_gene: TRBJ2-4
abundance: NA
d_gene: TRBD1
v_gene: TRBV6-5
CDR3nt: TGTGCCAGCAGGAAGGACAGGGGGCACCAAAACATTCAGTACTTC
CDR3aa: CASRKDRGHQNIQYF

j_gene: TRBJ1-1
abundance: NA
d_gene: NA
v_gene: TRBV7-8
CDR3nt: TGTGCCAGCAGCTACCCCGGGGGGGGAGCTTTCTTT
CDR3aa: CASSYPGGGAFF

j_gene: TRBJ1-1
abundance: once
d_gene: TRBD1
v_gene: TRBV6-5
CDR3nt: TGTGCCAGCAGTCTCTTCAGGGGGGACACTGAAGCTTTCTTT
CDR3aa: CASSLFRGDTEAFF

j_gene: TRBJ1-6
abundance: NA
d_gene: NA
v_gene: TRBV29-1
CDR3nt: TGCAGCGTGGGCGAGGGGCGGTCTAATTCACCCCTCCACTTT
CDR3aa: CSVGEGRSNSPLHF

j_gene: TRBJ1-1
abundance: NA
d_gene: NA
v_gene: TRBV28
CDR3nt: TGTGCCAGCAGTTTATCTTTTCGAGACACTGAAGCTTTCTTT
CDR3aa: CASSLSFRDTEAFF

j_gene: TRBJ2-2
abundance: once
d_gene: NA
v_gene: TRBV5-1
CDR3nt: TGCGCCAGCCAGGCCGGAGGTAGGACCGGGGAGCTGTTTTTT
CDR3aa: CASQAGGRTGELFF

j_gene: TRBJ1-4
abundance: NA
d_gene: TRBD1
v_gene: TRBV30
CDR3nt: TGTGCCTGGAGTGGCAGGGGGTCGGGTAATGAAAAACTGTTTTTT
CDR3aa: CAWSGRGSGNEKLFF

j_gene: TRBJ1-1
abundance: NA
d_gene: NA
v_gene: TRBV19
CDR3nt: TGTGCCAGTAGTAATGGGGGGAATGGATACACTGAAGCTTTCTTT
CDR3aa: CASSNGGNGYTEAFF

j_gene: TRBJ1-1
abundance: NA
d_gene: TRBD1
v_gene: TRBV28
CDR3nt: TGTGCCAGCAGCCGAAGAGGGACAGCGTTTAACACTGAAGCTTTCTTT
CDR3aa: CASSRRGTAFNTEAFF

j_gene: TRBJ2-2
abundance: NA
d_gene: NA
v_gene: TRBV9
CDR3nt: TGTGCCAGCAGCGTAGTCGGGGTCGGAGGGGAGCTGTTTTTT
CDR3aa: CASSVVGVGGELFF

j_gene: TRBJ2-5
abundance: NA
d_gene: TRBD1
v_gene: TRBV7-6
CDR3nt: TGTGCCAGCAGCTTTCAGACAGGGGATTCGGAGACCCAGTACTTC
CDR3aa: CASSFQTGDSETQYF

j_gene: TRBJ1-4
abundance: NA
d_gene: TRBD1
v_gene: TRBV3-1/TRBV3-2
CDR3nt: TGTGCCAGCAGCCACTCGCAGGGGGCGCGGGCCGGAAAACTGTTTTTT
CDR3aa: CASSHSQGARAGKLFF

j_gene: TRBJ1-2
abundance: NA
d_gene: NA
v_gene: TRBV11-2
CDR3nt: TGTGCCAGCAGCATCGACAGCTATGGCTACACCTTC
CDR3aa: CASSIDSYGYTF

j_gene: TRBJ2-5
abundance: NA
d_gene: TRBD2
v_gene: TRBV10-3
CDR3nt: TGTGCCATCAGTGAGGGTAGCGGGAGGGGGCTGCAAGAGACCCAGTACTTC
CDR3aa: CAISEGSGRGLQETQYF

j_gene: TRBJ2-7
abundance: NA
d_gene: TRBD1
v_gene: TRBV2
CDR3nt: TGTGCCAGCACCCAGGAGACAGGGGACTCCTACGAGCAGTACTTC
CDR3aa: CASTQETGDSYEQYF

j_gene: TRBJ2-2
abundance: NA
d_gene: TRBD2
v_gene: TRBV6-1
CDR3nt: TGTGCCAGCAGTGACACGGGGGGGCCGGGGACCGGGGAGCTGTTTTTT
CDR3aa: CASSDTGGPGTGELFF

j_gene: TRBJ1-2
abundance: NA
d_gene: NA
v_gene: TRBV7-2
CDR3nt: TGTGCCAGCAGCTTACTAGGACAAGTCGTGGGTGGCTACACCTTC
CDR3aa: CASSLLGQVVGGYTF

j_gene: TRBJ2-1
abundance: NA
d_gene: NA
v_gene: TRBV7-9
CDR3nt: TGTGCCAGCAGCTTAGGCAGTCGACAGGAGCAGTTCTTC
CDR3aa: CASSLGSRQEQFF

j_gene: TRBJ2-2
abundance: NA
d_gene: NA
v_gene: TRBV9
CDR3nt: TGTGCCAGCAGCGTAGGGACAGTCACCGGGGAGCTGTTTTTT
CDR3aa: CASSVGTVTGELFF

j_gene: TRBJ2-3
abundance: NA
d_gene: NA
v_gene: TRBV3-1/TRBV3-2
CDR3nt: TGTGCCAGCAGCCAAGAATTAGCGACAGATACGCAGTATTTT
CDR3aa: CASSQELATDTQYF

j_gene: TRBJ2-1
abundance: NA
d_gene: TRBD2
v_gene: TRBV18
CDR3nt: TGTGCCAGCTCACTGGATAGCGGGGGGTACAATGAGCAGTTCTTC
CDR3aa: CASSLDSGGYNEQFF

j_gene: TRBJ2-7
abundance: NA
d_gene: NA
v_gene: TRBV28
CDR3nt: TGTGCCAGCAGCCCCGACTGGCGAGAGCAGTACTTC
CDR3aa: CASSPDWREQYF

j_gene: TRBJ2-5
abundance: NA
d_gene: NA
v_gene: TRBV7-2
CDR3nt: TGTGCCAGCAGCTTAGTTCCTCAAGAGACCCAGTACTTC
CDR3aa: CASSLVPQETQYF

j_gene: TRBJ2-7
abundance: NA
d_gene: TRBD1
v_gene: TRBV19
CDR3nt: TGTGCCAGTAGTACAGGACAGGGGACAGTCTACGAGCAGTACTTC
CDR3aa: CASSTGQGTVYEQYF

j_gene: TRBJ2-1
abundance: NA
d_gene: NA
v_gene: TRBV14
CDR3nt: TGTGCCAGCAGCCAACTACCCGGGATTCAGTTCTTC
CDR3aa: CASSQLPGIQFF

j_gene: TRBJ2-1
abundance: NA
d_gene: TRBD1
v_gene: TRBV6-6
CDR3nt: TGTGCCAGCAGTTACTCAAGACAGGGGGGATCCAATGAGCAGTTCTTC
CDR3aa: CASSYSRQGGSNEQFF

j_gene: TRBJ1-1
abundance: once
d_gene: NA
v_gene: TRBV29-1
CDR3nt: TGCAGCGTATATGGGACACAGTCATTTAGGGCTTTCTTT
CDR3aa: CSVYGTQSFRAFF

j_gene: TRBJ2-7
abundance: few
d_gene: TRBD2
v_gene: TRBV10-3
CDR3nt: TGTGCCACCCGGGCGATGGCTAGCGGGGGCAAATCTTACGAGCAGTACTTC
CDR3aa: CATRAMASGGKSYEQYF

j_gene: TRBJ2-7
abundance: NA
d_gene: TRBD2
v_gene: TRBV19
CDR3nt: TGTGCCAGTAGTCGCGGGGGGTTCGGAAGCTCCTACGAGCAGTACTTC
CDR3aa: CASSRGGFGSSYEQYF

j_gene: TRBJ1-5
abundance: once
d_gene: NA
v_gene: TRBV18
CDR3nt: TGTGCCAGCTCCCGCCAGGGGTCCAATCAGCCCCAGCATTTT
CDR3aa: CASSRQGSNQPQHF

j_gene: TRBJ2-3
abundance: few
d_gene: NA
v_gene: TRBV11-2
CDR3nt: TGTGCCAGCAGCTTAGAAGGGGCAGGGGCAGATACGCAGTATTTT
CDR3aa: CASSLEGAGADTQYF

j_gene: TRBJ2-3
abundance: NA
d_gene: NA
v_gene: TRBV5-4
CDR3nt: TGTGCCAGCAGCTTGGGACTTAGCACAGATACGCAGTATTTT
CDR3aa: CASSLGLSTDTQYF

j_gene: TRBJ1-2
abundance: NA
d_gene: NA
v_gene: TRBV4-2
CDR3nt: TGTGCCAGCAGCCAAGATGAGGCCCGGAGGTACACCTTC
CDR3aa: CASSQDEARRYTF

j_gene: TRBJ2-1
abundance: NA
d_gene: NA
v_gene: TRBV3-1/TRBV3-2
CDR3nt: TGTGCCAGCAGCCAACATTCCGGTAATGAGCAGTTCTTC
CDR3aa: CASSQHSGNEQFF

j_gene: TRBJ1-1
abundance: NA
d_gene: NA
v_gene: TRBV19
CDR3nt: TGTGCCAGTATCGGGACATACATGAACACTGAAGCTTTCTTT
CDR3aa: CASIGTYMNTEAFF

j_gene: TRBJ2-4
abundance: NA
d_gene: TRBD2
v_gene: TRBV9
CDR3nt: TGTGCCAGCAGCGTAGAGTCCGCGGGAGCGGGAACCAAAAACATTCAGTACTTC
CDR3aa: CASSVESAGAGTKNIQYF

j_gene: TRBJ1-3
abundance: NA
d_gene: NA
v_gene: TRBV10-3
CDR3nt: TGTGCCATCAGGTCTAGTTCCTCTGGAAACACCATATATTTT
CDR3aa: CAIRSSSSGNTIYF

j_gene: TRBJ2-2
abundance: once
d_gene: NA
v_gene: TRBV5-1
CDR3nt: TGCGCCAGCAGCCGGGAAGGGAACACCGGGGAGCTGTTTTTT
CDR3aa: CASSREGNTGELFF

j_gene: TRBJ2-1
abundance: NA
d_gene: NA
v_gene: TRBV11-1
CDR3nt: TGTGCCAGCAGCTTAGAGGGAGAGATGGATGAGCAGTTCTTC
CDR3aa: CASSLEGEMDEQFF